The rows below give T cell receptor beta chains drawn from one sample of a study of blood T cell repertoires in COVID-19. TCRdb's copy holds only in-frame clones and misses some; the assay was immunoSEQ multiplex PCR. This sample has around 450,000 clones; 80% to 90% occur once, and the top ten carry 4.3%. Sample: peripheral blood. These receptors all come from a woman aged 25 to 39 with acute or convalescent COVID-19. Both conserved end residues are part of each CDR3. Each record gives: J gene, CDR3 length, V gene, clone size, D gene, CDR3 protein, CDR3 DNA. A D gene is named only where the DNA matches it firmly. Size is omitted from some rows. Given values are once, few, many or a class for expanded clones.

j_call: TRBJ1-1; cdr3_length: 14; v_call: TRBV5-1; clone_size: -; d_call: -; cdr3_aa: CASSFKGVSTEAFF; cdr3_nt: TGCGCCAGCAGCTTTAAGGGGGTAAGCACTGAAGCTTTCTTT
j_call: TRBJ1-6; cdr3_length: 14; v_call: TRBV28; clone_size: once; d_call: TRBD1; cdr3_aa: CASTRTGSLSPLHF; cdr3_nt: TGTGCCAGCACCCGGACAGGATCTCTGTCACCCCTCCACTTT
j_call: TRBJ2-3; cdr3_length: 15; v_call: TRBV2; clone_size: -; d_call: -; cdr3_aa: CASRATDGFQDTQYF; cdr3_nt: TGTGCCAGCCGCGCCACTGACGGGTTTCAAGATACGCAGTATTTT
j_call: TRBJ2-4; cdr3_length: 22; v_call: TRBV6-4; clone_size: -; d_call: TRBD2; cdr3_aa: CASSDLNGTSGGSNLAKNIQYF; cdr3_nt: TGTGCCAGCAGTGACCTTAACGGGACTAGCGGGGGATCTAACCTAGCCAAAAACATTCAGTACTTC
j_call: TRBJ1-1; cdr3_length: 12; v_call: TRBV19; clone_size: -; d_call: -; cdr3_aa: CASSMAGTEAFF; cdr3_nt: TGTGCCAGTAGTATGGCCGGGACAGAAGCTTTCTTT
j_call: TRBJ2-3; cdr3_length: 18; v_call: TRBV19; clone_size: once; d_call: TRBD2; cdr3_aa: CASQPLAGIVGNTDTQYF; cdr3_nt: TGTGCCAGTCAGCCACTAGCGGGGATAGTAGGGAATACAGATACGCAGTATTTT
j_call: TRBJ1-5; cdr3_length: 13; v_call: TRBV27; clone_size: few; d_call: -; cdr3_aa: CASSPNLNQPQHF; cdr3_nt: TGTGCCAGCAGTCCAAATCTAAATCAGCCCCAGCATTTT
j_call: TRBJ1-2; cdr3_length: 13; v_call: TRBV29-1; clone_size: -; d_call: TRBD1; cdr3_aa: CSVVGTGNVGYTF; cdr3_nt: TGCAGCGTTGTAGGGACAGGGAACGTTGGCTACACCTTC
j_call: TRBJ2-5; cdr3_length: 14; v_call: TRBV28; clone_size: -; d_call: -; cdr3_aa: CASSHPTVRETQYF; cdr3_nt: TGTGCCAGCAGCCACCCGACAGTGAGAGAGACCCAGTACTTC
j_call: TRBJ1-2; cdr3_length: 14; v_call: TRBV10-2; clone_size: -; d_call: -; cdr3_aa: CASSVQDSLYGYTF; cdr3_nt: TGCGCCAGCAGTGTACAGGACAGTCTCTATGGCTACACCTTC
j_call: TRBJ2-3; cdr3_length: 13; v_call: TRBV9; clone_size: -; d_call: -; cdr3_aa: CASSVDPPSPQYF; cdr3_nt: TGTGCCAGCAGCGTAGATCCCCCAAGCCCCCAGTATTTT
j_call: TRBJ2-3; cdr3_length: 14; v_call: TRBV4-1; clone_size: -; d_call: -; cdr3_aa: CASSQVAYTDTQYF; cdr3_nt: TGCGCCAGCAGCCAAGTGGCTTACACAGATACGCAGTATTTT
j_call: TRBJ2-3; cdr3_length: 14; v_call: TRBV9; clone_size: once; d_call: -; cdr3_aa: CASTDSSLADTQYF; cdr3_nt: TGTGCCAGCACCGACTCTAGCTTGGCAGATACGCAGTATTTT
j_call: TRBJ2-3; cdr3_length: 12; v_call: TRBV27; clone_size: once; d_call: -; cdr3_aa: CASGPRADTQYF; cdr3_nt: TGTGCCAGCGGACCCAGGGCAGATACGCAGTATTTT
j_call: TRBJ2-7; cdr3_length: 11; v_call: TRBV28; clone_size: -; d_call: -; cdr3_aa: CASRQLHEQYF; cdr3_nt: TGTGCCAGCAGACAGCTCCACGAGCAGTACTTC
j_call: TRBJ1-4; cdr3_length: 10; v_call: TRBV2; clone_size: -; d_call: -; cdr3_aa: CACGDEKLFF; cdr3_nt: TGTGCTTGCGGAGATGAAAAACTGTTTTTT
j_call: TRBJ2-2; cdr3_length: 13; v_call: TRBV5-4; clone_size: -; d_call: TRBD2; cdr3_aa: CASRAGGTGELFF; cdr3_nt: TGTGCCAGCAGGGCGGGGGGCACCGGGGAGCTGTTTTTT
j_call: TRBJ2-2; cdr3_length: 14; v_call: TRBV25-1; clone_size: -; d_call: -; cdr3_aa: CASSPQEFTGELFF; cdr3_nt: TGTGCCAGCAGCCCACAGGAGTTCACCGGGGAGCTGTTTTTT
j_call: TRBJ1-1; cdr3_length: 14; v_call: TRBV5-4; clone_size: -; d_call: TRBD1; cdr3_aa: CASSPGQGRTEAFF; cdr3_nt: TGTGCCAGCAGCCCGGGACAGGGTCGGACTGAAGCTTTCTTT
j_call: TRBJ2-3; cdr3_length: 14; v_call: TRBV18; clone_size: -; d_call: TRBD2; cdr3_aa: CASSRTSVTDTQYF; cdr3_nt: TGTGCCAGCTCACGGACTAGCGTTACAGATACGCAGTATTTT
j_call: TRBJ2-7; cdr3_length: 14; v_call: TRBV27; clone_size: once; d_call: TRBD2; cdr3_aa: CASFGGTSPSEQYF; cdr3_nt: TGTGCCAGCTTTGGGGGGACTAGTCCCTCCGAGCAGTACTTC
j_call: TRBJ1-6; cdr3_length: 13; v_call: TRBV7-9; clone_size: -; d_call: -; cdr3_aa: CASSLAQGSALHF; cdr3_nt: TGTGCCAGCAGCTTAGCGCAGGGGAGCGCCCTCCACTTT
j_call: TRBJ2-5; cdr3_length: 14; v_call: TRBV5-4; clone_size: -; d_call: TRBD2; cdr3_aa: CASSQGTSGETQYF; cdr3_nt: TGTGCCAGCAGCCAAGGGACTAGTGGAGAGACCCAGTACTTC
j_call: TRBJ2-7; cdr3_length: 18; v_call: TRBV15; clone_size: once; d_call: TRBD1; cdr3_aa: CATSREGQGRMDFYEQYF; cdr3_nt: TGTGCCACCAGCAGAGAGGGACAGGGTAGGATGGATTTCTACGAGCAGTACTTC
j_call: TRBJ1-2; cdr3_length: 16; v_call: TRBV5-5; clone_size: -; d_call: -; cdr3_aa: CASSLVPDKFNYGYTF; cdr3_nt: TGTGCCAGCAGCTTGGTCCCAGACAAATTCAACTATGGCTACACCTTC
j_call: TRBJ2-1; cdr3_length: 15; v_call: TRBV28; clone_size: -; d_call: TRBD2; cdr3_aa: CASSPLAGGRFEQFF; cdr3_nt: TGTGCCAGCAGTCCCCTAGCGGGGGGAAGGTTTGAGCAGTTCTTC
j_call: TRBJ2-5; cdr3_length: 17; v_call: TRBV4-1; clone_size: -; d_call: TRBD2; cdr3_aa: CASSQDARTSGIKTQYF; cdr3_nt: TGCGCCAGCAGCCAAGATGCCCGGACTAGCGGGATCAAGACCCAGTACTTC
j_call: TRBJ1-6; cdr3_length: 17; v_call: TRBV2; clone_size: -; d_call: -; cdr3_aa: CASSEASGLTYNSPLHF; cdr3_nt: TGTGCCAGCAGTGAAGCTTCGGGGTTGACCTATAATTCACCCCTCCACTTT
j_call: TRBJ2-2; cdr3_length: 14; v_call: TRBV5-5; clone_size: -; d_call: -; cdr3_aa: CASSLSAVPGELFF; cdr3_nt: TGTGCCAGCAGCTTGAGTGCGGTACCCGGGGAGCTGTTTTTT
j_call: TRBJ2-3; cdr3_length: 14; v_call: TRBV7-3; clone_size: -; d_call: TRBD2; cdr3_aa: CASSLAGAGDTQYF; cdr3_nt: TGTGCCAGCAGTCTAGCGGGGGCCGGGGATACGCAGTATTTT
j_call: TRBJ1-3; cdr3_length: 16; v_call: TRBV7-6; clone_size: -; d_call: TRBD1; cdr3_aa: CASSLAGTESGNTIYF; cdr3_nt: TGTGCCAGCAGCTTAGCCGGGACAGAGTCTGGAAACACCATATATTTT
j_call: TRBJ1-1; cdr3_length: 16; v_call: TRBV5-6; clone_size: -; d_call: -; cdr3_aa: CASSRGGRSMNTEAFF; cdr3_nt: TGTGCCAGCAGCCGAGGCGGGCGCTCCATGAACACTGAAGCTTTCTTT
j_call: TRBJ2-7; cdr3_length: 13; v_call: TRBV20-1; clone_size: -; d_call: TRBD1; cdr3_aa: CSASSLGQGGEYF; cdr3_nt: TGCAGTGCTAGTTCCCTCGGACAGGGCGGAGAGTACTTC
j_call: TRBJ2-7; cdr3_length: 14; v_call: TRBV9; clone_size: -; d_call: -; cdr3_aa: CASSPRQGLYEQYF; cdr3_nt: TGTGCCAGCAGCCCCCGACAGGGACTCTACGAGCAGTACTTC
j_call: TRBJ2-1; cdr3_length: 17; v_call: TRBV7-9; clone_size: -; d_call: TRBD1; cdr3_aa: CASSLAEGQGIRNEQFF; cdr3_nt: TGTGCCAGCAGCTTAGCGGAGGGACAGGGGATTAGGAATGAGCAGTTCTTC
j_call: TRBJ1-5; cdr3_length: 14; v_call: TRBV5-5; clone_size: -; d_call: TRBD1; cdr3_aa: CASSLGTGIQPQHF; cdr3_nt: TGTGCCAGCAGCCTAGGGACAGGAATACAGCCCCAGCATTTT
j_call: TRBJ1-4; cdr3_length: 16; v_call: TRBV18; clone_size: -; d_call: TRBD1; cdr3_aa: CASSPGDREANEKLFF; cdr3_nt: TGTGCCAGCTCACCAGGAGACAGGGAAGCTAATGAAAAACTGTTTTTT
j_call: TRBJ1-3; cdr3_length: 16; v_call: TRBV11-2; clone_size: -; d_call: -; cdr3_aa: CASTKGHLPSGNTIYF; cdr3_nt: TGTGCCAGCACCAAGGGACACCTCCCCTCTGGAAACACCATATATTTT
j_call: TRBJ1-5; cdr3_length: 16; v_call: TRBV9; clone_size: few; d_call: -; cdr3_aa: CASSARVINSNQPQHF; cdr3_nt: TGTGCCAGCAGCGCCCGGGTCATTAATAGCAATCAGCCCCAGCATTTT
j_call: TRBJ2-5; cdr3_length: 15; v_call: TRBV5-6; clone_size: -; d_call: TRBD1; cdr3_aa: CASSNMDRADETQYF; cdr3_nt: TGTGCCAGCAGCAATATGGACAGGGCTGATGAGACCCAGTACTTC
j_call: TRBJ1-6; cdr3_length: 17; v_call: TRBV9; clone_size: -; d_call: -; cdr3_aa: CASSTNPKGVYNSPLHF; cdr3_nt: TGTGCCAGCAGCACAAACCCGAAGGGAGTCTATAATTCACCCCTCCACTTT
j_call: TRBJ1-5; cdr3_length: 12; v_call: TRBV28; clone_size: -; d_call: -; cdr3_aa: CASSSGYQPQHF; cdr3_nt: TGTGCCAGCAGTTCGGGGTATCAGCCCCAGCATTTT
j_call: TRBJ1-3; cdr3_length: 16; v_call: TRBV4-1; clone_size: -; d_call: -; cdr3_aa: CASSQVVQSSGNTIYF; cdr3_nt: TGCGCCAGCAGCCAGGTTGTACAGAGCTCTGGAAACACCATATATTTT
j_call: TRBJ1-1; cdr3_length: 16; v_call: TRBV5-1; clone_size: -; d_call: -; cdr3_aa: CASSLSPGHPDTEAFF; cdr3_nt: TGCGCCAGCAGCTTATCCCCGGGACACCCCGACACTGAAGCTTTCTTT
j_call: TRBJ2-7; cdr3_length: 13; v_call: TRBV12-3/TRBV12-4; clone_size: -; d_call: -; cdr3_aa: CASSYGQGYEQYF; cdr3_nt: TGTGCCAGCAGTTACGGTCAGGGTTACGAGCAGTACTTC
j_call: TRBJ2-2; cdr3_length: 15; v_call: TRBV27; clone_size: -; d_call: TRBD2; cdr3_aa: CASRPPGLASGELFF; cdr3_nt: TGTGCCAGCAGACCTCCGGGACTAGCGTCCGGGGAGCTGTTTTTT
j_call: TRBJ2-3; cdr3_length: 16; v_call: TRBV7-3; clone_size: -; d_call: TRBD1; cdr3_aa: CASSLAGQGGTDTQYF; cdr3_nt: TGTGCCAGCAGCTTAGCTGGACAGGGGGGCACAGATACGCAGTATTTT
j_call: TRBJ2-7; cdr3_length: 12; v_call: TRBV5-1; clone_size: few; d_call: -; cdr3_aa: CASSLQGNEQYF; cdr3_nt: TGCGCCAGCAGCTTACAGGGTAATGAGCAGTACTTC
j_call: TRBJ2-7; cdr3_length: 14; v_call: TRBV5-1; clone_size: -; d_call: TRBD1; cdr3_aa: CASSTPGQGYEQYF; cdr3_nt: TGCGCCAGCAGCACGCCGGGACAGGGCTACGAGCAGTACTTC
j_call: TRBJ2-6; cdr3_length: 14; v_call: TRBV5-4; clone_size: -; d_call: TRBD2; cdr3_aa: CATAGDPGANVLTF; cdr3_nt: TGTGCCACCGCGGGGGACCCTGGGGCCAACGTCCTGACTTTC
j_call: TRBJ1-5; cdr3_length: 18; v_call: TRBV15; clone_size: few; d_call: TRBD1; cdr3_aa: CATSRDLDRGWNYQPQHF; cdr3_nt: TGTGCCACCAGCAGAGATCTGGACAGGGGGTGGAATTATCAGCCCCAGCATTTT
j_call: TRBJ1-3; cdr3_length: 12; v_call: TRBV30; clone_size: -; d_call: -; cdr3_aa: CAWSVRRNTIYF; cdr3_nt: TGTGCCTGGAGTGTACGGAGGAACACCATATATTTT
j_call: TRBJ2-2; cdr3_length: 18; v_call: TRBV5-1; clone_size: -; d_call: -; cdr3_aa: CASSWSEGGARNTGELFF; cdr3_nt: TGCGCCAGCAGCTGGAGCGAGGGGGGGGCGAGGAACACCGGGGAGCTGTTTTTT
j_call: TRBJ1-1; cdr3_length: 12; v_call: TRBV6-5; clone_size: -; d_call: TRBD1; cdr3_aa: CAARTGSTEAFF; cdr3_nt: TGTGCCGCCCGGACAGGGAGCACTGAAGCTTTCTTT
j_call: TRBJ2-5; cdr3_length: 16; v_call: TRBV3-1/TRBV3-2; clone_size: -; d_call: TRBD2; cdr3_aa: CASSQRTSGYQETQYF; cdr3_nt: TGTGCCAGCAGCCAACGGACTAGCGGGTACCAAGAGACCCAGTACTTC
j_call: TRBJ1-6; cdr3_length: 15; v_call: TRBV25-1; clone_size: -; d_call: -; cdr3_aa: CASSPTGRENSPLHF; cdr3_nt: TGTGCCAGCAGTCCAACGGGACGGGAGAATTCACCCCTCCACTTT
j_call: TRBJ2-5; cdr3_length: 13; v_call: TRBV11-2; clone_size: -; d_call: -; cdr3_aa: CASSLRGLETQYF; cdr3_nt: TGTGCCAGCAGCTTAAGGGGTCTCGAGACCCAGTACTTC
j_call: TRBJ2-1; cdr3_length: 15; v_call: TRBV5-1; clone_size: -; d_call: -; cdr3_aa: CASSLAQGIEDEQFF; cdr3_nt: TGCGCCAGCAGCTTGGCCCAGGGAATAGAGGATGAGCAGTTCTTC
j_call: TRBJ2-5; cdr3_length: 15; v_call: TRBV12-5; clone_size: -; d_call: TRBD2; cdr3_aa: CASASPSGDQETQYF; cdr3_nt: TGTGCTAGTGCTAGCCCCAGCGGGGACCAAGAGACCCAGTACTTC
j_call: TRBJ1-5; cdr3_length: 15; v_call: TRBV5-1; clone_size: -; d_call: -; cdr3_aa: CASSLETGSGQPQHF; cdr3_nt: TGCGCCAGCAGCTTGGAAACAGGTTCGGGCCAGCCCCAGCATTTT